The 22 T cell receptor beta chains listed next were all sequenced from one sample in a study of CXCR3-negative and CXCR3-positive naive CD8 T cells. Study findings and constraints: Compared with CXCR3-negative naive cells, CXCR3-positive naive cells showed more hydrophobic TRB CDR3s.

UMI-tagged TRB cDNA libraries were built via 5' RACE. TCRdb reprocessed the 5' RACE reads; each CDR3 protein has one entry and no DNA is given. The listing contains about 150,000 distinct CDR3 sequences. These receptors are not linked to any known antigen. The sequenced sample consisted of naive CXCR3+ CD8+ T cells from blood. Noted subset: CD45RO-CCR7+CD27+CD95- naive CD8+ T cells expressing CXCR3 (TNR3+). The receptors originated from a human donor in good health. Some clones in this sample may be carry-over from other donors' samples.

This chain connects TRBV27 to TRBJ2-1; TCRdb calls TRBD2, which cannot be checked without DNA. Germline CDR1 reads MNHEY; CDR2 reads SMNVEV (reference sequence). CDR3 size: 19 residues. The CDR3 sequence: CASSLWSGTSGTTGDEQFF.

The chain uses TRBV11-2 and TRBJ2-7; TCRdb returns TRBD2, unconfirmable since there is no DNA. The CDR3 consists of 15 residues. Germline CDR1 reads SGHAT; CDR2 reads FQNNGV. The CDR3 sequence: CASILSSGSPLEQYF. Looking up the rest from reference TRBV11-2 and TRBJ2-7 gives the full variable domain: EAGVAQSPRYKIIEKRQSVAFWCNPISGHATLYWYQQILGQGPKLLIQFQNNGVVDDSQLPKDRFSAERLKGVDSTLKIQPAKLEDSAVYLCASILSSGSPLEQYFGPGTRLTVT.

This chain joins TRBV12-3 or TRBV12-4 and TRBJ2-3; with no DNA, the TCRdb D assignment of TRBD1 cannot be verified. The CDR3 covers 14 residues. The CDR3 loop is CASSQLDSSDTQYF.

This chain's CDR3 is CASSRIADGEQFF. J is TRBJ2-1 and V is TRBV7-9; there is no DNA to check the TCRdb D call of TRBD2. Per germline, CDR1 SEHNR and CDR2 FQNEAQ (reference sequence). The CDR3 consists of 13 residues.

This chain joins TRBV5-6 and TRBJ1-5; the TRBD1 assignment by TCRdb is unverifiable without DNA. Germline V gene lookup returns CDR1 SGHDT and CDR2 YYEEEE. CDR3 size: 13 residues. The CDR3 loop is CASSPGINQPQHF. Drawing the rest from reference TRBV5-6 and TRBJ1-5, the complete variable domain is DAGVTQSPTHLIKTRGQQVTLRCSPKSGHDTVSWYQQALGQGPQFIFQYYEEEERQRGNFPDRFSGHQFPNYSSELNVNALLLGDSALYLCASSPGINQPQHFGDGTRLSIL.

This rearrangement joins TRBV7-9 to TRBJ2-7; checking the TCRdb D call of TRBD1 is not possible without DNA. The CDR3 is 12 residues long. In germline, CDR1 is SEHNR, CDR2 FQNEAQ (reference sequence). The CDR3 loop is CASSAGVGEQYF.

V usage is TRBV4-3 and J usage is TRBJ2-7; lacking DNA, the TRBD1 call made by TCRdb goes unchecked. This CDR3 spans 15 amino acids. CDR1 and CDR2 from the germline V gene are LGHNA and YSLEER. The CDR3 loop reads CASSQDRGRSYEQYF.

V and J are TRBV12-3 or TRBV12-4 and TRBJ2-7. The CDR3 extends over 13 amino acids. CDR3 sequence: CASSFDTNYEQYF.

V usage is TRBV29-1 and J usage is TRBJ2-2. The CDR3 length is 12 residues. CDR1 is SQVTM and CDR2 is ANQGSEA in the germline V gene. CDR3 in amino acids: CSVWGPTGELFF.

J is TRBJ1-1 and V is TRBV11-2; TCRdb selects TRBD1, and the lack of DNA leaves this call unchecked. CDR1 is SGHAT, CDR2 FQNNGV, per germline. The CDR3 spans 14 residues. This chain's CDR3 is CASSLWGQGESAFF. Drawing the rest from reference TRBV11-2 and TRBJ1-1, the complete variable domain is EAGVAQSPRYKIIEKRQSVAFWCNPISGHATLYWYQQILGQGPKLLIQFQNNGVVDDSQLPKDRFSAERLKGVDSTLKIQPAKLEDSAVYLCASSLWGQGESAFFGQGTRLTVV.

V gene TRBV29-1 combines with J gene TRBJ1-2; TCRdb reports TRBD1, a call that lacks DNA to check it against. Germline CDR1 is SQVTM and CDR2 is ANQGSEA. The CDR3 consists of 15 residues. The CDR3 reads CSVEDSTGRGYGYTF.

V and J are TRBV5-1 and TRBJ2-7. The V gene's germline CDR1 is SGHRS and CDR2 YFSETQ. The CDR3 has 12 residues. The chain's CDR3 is CASSLDRVEQYF. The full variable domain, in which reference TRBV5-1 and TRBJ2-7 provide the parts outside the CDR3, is KAGVTQTPRYLIKTRGQQVTLSCSPISGHRSVSWYQQTPGQGLQFLFEYFSETQRNKGNFPGRFSGRQFSNSRSEMNVSTLELGDSALYLCASSLDRVEQYFGPGTRLTVT.

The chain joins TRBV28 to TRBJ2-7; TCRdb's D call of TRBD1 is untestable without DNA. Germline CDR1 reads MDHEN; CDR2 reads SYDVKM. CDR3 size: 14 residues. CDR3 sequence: CASSPPDRGYEQYF.

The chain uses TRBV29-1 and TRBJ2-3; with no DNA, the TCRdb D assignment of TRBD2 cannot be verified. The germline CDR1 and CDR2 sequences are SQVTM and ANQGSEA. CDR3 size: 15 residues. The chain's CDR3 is CSVEGTHGSTDTQYF.

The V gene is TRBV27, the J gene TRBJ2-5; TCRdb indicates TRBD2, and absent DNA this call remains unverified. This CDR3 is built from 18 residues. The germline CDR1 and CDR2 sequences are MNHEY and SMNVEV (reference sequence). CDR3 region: CASSLWAGTSISQETQYF.

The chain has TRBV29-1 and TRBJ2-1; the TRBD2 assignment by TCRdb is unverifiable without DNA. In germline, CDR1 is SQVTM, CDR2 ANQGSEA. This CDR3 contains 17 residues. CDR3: CSVAQKHLAGGSNEQFF.

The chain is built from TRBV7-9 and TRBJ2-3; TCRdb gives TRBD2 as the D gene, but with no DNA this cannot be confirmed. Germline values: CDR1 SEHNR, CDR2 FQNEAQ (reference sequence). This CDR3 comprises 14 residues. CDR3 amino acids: CASPEGWSTDTQYF.

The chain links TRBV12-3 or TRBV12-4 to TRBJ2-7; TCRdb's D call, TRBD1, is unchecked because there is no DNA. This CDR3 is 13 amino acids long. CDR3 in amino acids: CATRDRGRDEQYF.

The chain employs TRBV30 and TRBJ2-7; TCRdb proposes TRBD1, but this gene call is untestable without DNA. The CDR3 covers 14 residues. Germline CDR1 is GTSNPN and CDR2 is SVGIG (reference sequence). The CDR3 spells CAWSEATAKLGQYF.

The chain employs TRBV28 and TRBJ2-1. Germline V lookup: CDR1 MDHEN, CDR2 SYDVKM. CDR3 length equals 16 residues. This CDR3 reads CASSLFSGGADNEQFF.

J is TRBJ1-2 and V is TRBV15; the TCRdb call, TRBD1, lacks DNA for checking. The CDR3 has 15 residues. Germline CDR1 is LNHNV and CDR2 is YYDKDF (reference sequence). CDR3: CATSRGTRGNYGYTF.

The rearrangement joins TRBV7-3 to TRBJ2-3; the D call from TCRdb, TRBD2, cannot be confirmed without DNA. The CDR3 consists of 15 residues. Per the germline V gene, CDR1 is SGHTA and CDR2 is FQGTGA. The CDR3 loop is CASSLWGVGTDTQYF.